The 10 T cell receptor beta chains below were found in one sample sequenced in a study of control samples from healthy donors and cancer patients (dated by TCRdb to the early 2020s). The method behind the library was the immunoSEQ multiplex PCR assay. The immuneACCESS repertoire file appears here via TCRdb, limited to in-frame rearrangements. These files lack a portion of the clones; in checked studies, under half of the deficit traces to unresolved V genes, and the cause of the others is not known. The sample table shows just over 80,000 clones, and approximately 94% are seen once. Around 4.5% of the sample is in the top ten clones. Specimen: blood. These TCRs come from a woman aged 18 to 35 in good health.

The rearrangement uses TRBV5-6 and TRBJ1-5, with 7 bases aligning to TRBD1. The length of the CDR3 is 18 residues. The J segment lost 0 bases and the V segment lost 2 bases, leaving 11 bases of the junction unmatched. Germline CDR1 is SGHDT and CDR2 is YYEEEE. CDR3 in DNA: TGTGCCAGCAGCTTATTCCTGGACAGGCGAAATAGCAATCAGCCCCAGCATTTT. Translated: CASSLFLDRRNSNQPQHF.

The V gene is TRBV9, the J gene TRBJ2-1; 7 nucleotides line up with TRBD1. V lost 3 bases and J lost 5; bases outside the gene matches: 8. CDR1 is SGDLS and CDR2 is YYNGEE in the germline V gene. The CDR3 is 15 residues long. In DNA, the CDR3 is TGTGCCAGCAGCGCTGACAGGGTGGGTCACAATGAGCAGTTCTTC. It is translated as CASSADRVGHNEQFF.

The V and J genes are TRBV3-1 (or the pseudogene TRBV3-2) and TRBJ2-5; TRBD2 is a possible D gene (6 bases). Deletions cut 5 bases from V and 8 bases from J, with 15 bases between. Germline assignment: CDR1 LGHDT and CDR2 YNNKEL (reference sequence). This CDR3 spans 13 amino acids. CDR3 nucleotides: TGTGCCAGCAGCGAAGGCGGGGCCTTAACCCAGTACTTC. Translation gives CASSEGGALTQYF.

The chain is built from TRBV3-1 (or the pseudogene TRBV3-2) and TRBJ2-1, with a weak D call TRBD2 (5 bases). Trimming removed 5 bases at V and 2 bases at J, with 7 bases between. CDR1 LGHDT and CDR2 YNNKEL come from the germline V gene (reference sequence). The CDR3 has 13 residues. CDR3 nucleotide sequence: TGTGCCAGCAGCGCTAGCCCCTACAATGAGCAGTTCTTC. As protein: CASSASPYNEQFF.

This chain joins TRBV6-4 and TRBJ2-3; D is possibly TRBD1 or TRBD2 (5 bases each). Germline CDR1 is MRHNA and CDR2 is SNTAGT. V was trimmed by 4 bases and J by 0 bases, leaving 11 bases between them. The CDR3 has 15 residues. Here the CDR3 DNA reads TGTGCCAGCAGTGTCCGGGACGGTAGCACAGATACGCAGTATTTT. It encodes CASSVRDGSTDTQYF.

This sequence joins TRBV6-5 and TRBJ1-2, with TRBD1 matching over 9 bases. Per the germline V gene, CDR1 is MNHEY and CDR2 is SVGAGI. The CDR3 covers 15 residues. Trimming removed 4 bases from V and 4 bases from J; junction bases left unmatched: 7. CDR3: CASSLGQGSTYGYTF. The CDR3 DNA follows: TGTGCCAGCAGTTTGGGACAGGGTTCGACCTATGGCTACACCTTC.

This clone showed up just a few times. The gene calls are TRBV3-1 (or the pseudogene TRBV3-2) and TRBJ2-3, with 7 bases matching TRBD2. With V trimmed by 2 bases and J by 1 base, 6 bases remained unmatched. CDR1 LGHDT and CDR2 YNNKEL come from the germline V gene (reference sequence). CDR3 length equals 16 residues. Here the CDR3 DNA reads TGTGCCAGCAGCCAATCTGGGCTAGCGGGCACAGATACGCAGTATTTT. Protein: CASSQSGLAGTDTQYF.

CDR3 nucleotide sequence: TGTGCCAGCAGCATAGACCCAGGGGGTGAGACCCAGTACTTC. This gives the protein CASSIDPGGETQYF. The rearrangement links TRBV27 to TRBJ2-5; 7 bases agree with TRBD1. V lost 6 bases to trimming and J lost 5 bases; unmatched junction nucleotides: 9. CDR1 and CDR2 from the germline V gene are MNHEY and SMNVEV (reference sequence). The CDR3 has 14 residues.

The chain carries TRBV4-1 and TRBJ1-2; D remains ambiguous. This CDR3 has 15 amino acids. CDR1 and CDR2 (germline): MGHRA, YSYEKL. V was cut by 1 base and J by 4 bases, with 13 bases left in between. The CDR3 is CASSQAPDVLYGYTF. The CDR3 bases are TGCGCCAGCAGCCAAGCTCCAGACGTTCTCTATGGCTACACCTTC.

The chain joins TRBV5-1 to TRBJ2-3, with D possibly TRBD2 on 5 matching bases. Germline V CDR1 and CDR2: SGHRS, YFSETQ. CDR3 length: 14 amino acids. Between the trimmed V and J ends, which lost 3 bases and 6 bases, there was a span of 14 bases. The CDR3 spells CASSSHAGMDTQYF. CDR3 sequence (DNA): TGCGCCAGCAGCTCCCACGCCGGGATGGATACGCAGTATTTT.